This TCR beta chain was obtained from a study of post-analysis software for immune sequencing data. The wider study: The disease courses covered relapsing-remitting, secondary progressive and progressive-relapsing multiple sclerosis. Broader study findings: Strong same-batch co-clustering of samples appeared with F measure clustering. Significantly lower normalized Chao1 diversity was found in patients with multiple sclerosis relative to controls.

This clonotype was counted between two and nine times. Its antigen is undetermined. Researchers reported that TCR beta cDNA libraries carried unique molecular identifiers. A single record per CDR3 protein comes from TCRdb applying MiXCR to the PCR reads. This sample carries about 820,000 distinct CDR3 sequences, approximately 57% of them seen once, and the ten largest clones take 4.6%. This receptor was identified in a girl under 18 with multiple sclerosis. The sample consisted of blood.

As DNA, the CDR3 is TGCAGTGCTAGAGATCAAGGGACAGATCATCAGCCCCAGCATTTT. This codes for CSARDQGTDHQPQHF. The J gene is TRBJ1-5, the V gene TRBV20-1; 7 bases fit TRBD1. CDR3 length: 15 amino acids. The junction had 7 bases not matched to a gene; V was cut back by 0 bases and J by 5 bases. Germline assignment: CDR1 DFQATT and CDR2 SNEGSKA (reference sequence).